The rows below give T cell receptor beta chains drawn from one sample of a study of graft-versus-host responses after intestinal transplantation. The data were produced by immunoSEQ multiplex PCR, yet TCRdb's version contains in-frame clones alone and is incomplete. The sample holds around 71,000 clones; just under 95% are singletons and the top ten take 6.7%. The sequencing here drew on bone marrow, taken around 720 days after intestinal transplantation. These receptors were obtained from a human patient who received an intestinal transplant, so some T cells may come from the graft donor. CDR3s include the opening cysteine and the closing phenylalanine or tryptophan. The order of the fields is CDR3 DNA, CDR3 protein, clone size, D gene, V gene, J gene. A D gene is named only where the DNA matches it firmly. A row's size may be missing; if present it is once, few, many or a size class.

CDR3 DNA: TGTGCCAGCAGTTTTAGCGGGGGGGCCTACAATGAGCAGTTCTTC
CDR3 protein: CASSFSGGAYNEQFF
clone size: NA
D gene: TRBD2
V gene: TRBV27
J gene: TRBJ2-1

CDR3 DNA: TGCGCCAGCAGTGTCGGGACTAGCGGAAACCAAGAGACCCAGTACTTC
CDR3 protein: CASSVGTSGNQETQYF
clone size: NA
D gene: TRBD2
V gene: TRBV10-1
J gene: TRBJ2-5

CDR3 DNA: TGTGCCATCAGTGAGAACGGGGGAACAGATACGCAGTATTTT
CDR3 protein: CAISENGGTDTQYF
clone size: NA
D gene: NA
V gene: TRBV10-3
J gene: TRBJ2-3

CDR3 DNA: TGTGCCAGCTCATCGCTAGCGACCAACACAGATACGCAGTATTTT
CDR3 protein: CASSSLATNTDTQYF
clone size: NA
D gene: NA
V gene: TRBV18
J gene: TRBJ2-3

CDR3 DNA: TGTGCCAGCAGCTTGGACCCCGGAGATAACTATGGCTACACCTTC
CDR3 protein: CASSLDPGDNYGYTF
clone size: NA
D gene: NA
V gene: TRBV5-4
J gene: TRBJ1-2

CDR3 DNA: TGTGCCAGCAGTGGGGACTACACAGATACGCAGTATTTT
CDR3 protein: CASSGDYTDTQYF
clone size: NA
D gene: TRBD2
V gene: TRBV2
J gene: TRBJ2-3

CDR3 DNA: TGTGCCAGCAGCCCTGGAGAGGGAGAGACCCAGTACTTC
CDR3 protein: CASSPGEGETQYF
clone size: NA
D gene: NA
V gene: TRBV7-9
J gene: TRBJ2-5

CDR3 DNA: TGTGCCTGGAGTCCAGGGGCCAAAAACATTCAGTACTTC
CDR3 protein: CAWSPGAKNIQYF
clone size: NA
D gene: NA
V gene: TRBV30
J gene: TRBJ2-4

CDR3 DNA: TGTGCCAGCAGCTCCGGGACAGATCAGCCCCAGCATTTT
CDR3 protein: CASSSGTDQPQHF
clone size: NA
D gene: TRBD1
V gene: TRBV7-3
J gene: TRBJ1-5

CDR3 DNA: TGCGCCAGCAGCGCTTTCCGGGACTTAAATGGCTACACCTTC
CDR3 protein: CASSAFRDLNGYTF
clone size: NA
D gene: NA
V gene: TRBV10-2
J gene: TRBJ1-2

CDR3 DNA: TGCGCCAGCAGGGAGCTAACAGGGATCTTCCCCTACGAGCAGTACTTC
CDR3 protein: CASRELTGIFPYEQYF
clone size: NA
D gene: NA
V gene: TRBV5-1
J gene: TRBJ2-7

CDR3 DNA: TGTGCCAGCCTAGAGGGGGCAGACTATGGCTACACCTTC
CDR3 protein: CASLEGADYGYTF
clone size: NA
D gene: TRBD1
V gene: TRBV6-6
J gene: TRBJ1-2

CDR3 DNA: TGCAGCGTTGCAGGGATTTTTGGCTCACCCCTCCACTTT
CDR3 protein: CSVAGIFGSPLHF
clone size: few
D gene: NA
V gene: TRBV29-1
J gene: TRBJ1-6

CDR3 DNA: TGTGCCAGCAGCGTCAATACAGGGGATGGGGAGACCCAGTACTTC
CDR3 protein: CASSVNTGDGETQYF
clone size: NA
D gene: TRBD1
V gene: TRBV9
J gene: TRBJ2-5

CDR3 DNA: TGTGCCAGCAGCCAAGCTATAGGGACAGAGAGCTCCTACGAGCAGTACTTC
CDR3 protein: CASSQAIGTESSYEQYF
clone size: NA
D gene: TRBD1
V gene: TRBV4-2
J gene: TRBJ2-7

CDR3 DNA: TGTGCCAGTAGGAATACAGATACGCAGTATTTT
CDR3 protein: CASRNTDTQYF
clone size: NA
D gene: NA
V gene: TRBV19
J gene: TRBJ2-3

CDR3 DNA: TGTGCCAGCAAGTCTAGGGGATCAGATACGCAGTATTTT
CDR3 protein: CASKSRGSDTQYF
clone size: NA
D gene: NA
V gene: TRBV13
J gene: TRBJ2-3

CDR3 DNA: TGTGCCAGCTCACCGGGTCGACAGGAGGTTATTGGCTACACCTTC
CDR3 protein: CASSPGRQEVIGYTF
clone size: NA
D gene: NA
V gene: TRBV18
J gene: TRBJ1-2

CDR3 DNA: TGTGCCAGCAGCTTAGGCAGGCCGAGTGAGCAGTTCTTC
CDR3 protein: CASSLGRPSEQFF
clone size: NA
D gene: NA
V gene: TRBV7-9
J gene: TRBJ2-1

CDR3 DNA: TGTGCCAGCAGCGTAGTTCCGGCTAGCGGGGGGGCAAATGAGCAGTTCTTC
CDR3 protein: CASSVVPASGGANEQFF
clone size: few
D gene: TRBD2
V gene: TRBV9
J gene: TRBJ2-1

CDR3 DNA: TGTGCCAGCAGTTCCCCGGGCCTCGGGCGACCCCCTTACGAGCAGTACTTC
CDR3 protein: CASSSPGLGRPPYEQYF
clone size: NA
D gene: NA
V gene: TRBV28
J gene: TRBJ2-7

CDR3 DNA: TGTGCCAGCATAAAGGGACTAGCACCGGGGGATGAGCAGTTCTTC
CDR3 protein: CASIKGLAPGDEQFF
clone size: once
D gene: NA
V gene: TRBV21-1
J gene: TRBJ2-1

CDR3 DNA: TGTGCCAGCAGCTTTGGGGGGCCGGATGAGCAGTTCTTC
CDR3 protein: CASSFGGPDEQFF
clone size: NA
D gene: NA
V gene: TRBV7-3
J gene: TRBJ2-1

CDR3 DNA: TGCGCCAGCAGCCCGACGGACAGGCCGGGAGAGACCCAGTACTTC
CDR3 protein: CASSPTDRPGETQYF
clone size: NA
D gene: TRBD1
V gene: TRBV5-1
J gene: TRBJ2-5

CDR3 DNA: TGTGCCAGCAGCCAGACGGGGGGACACGAGACCCAGTACTTC
CDR3 protein: CASSQTGGHETQYF
clone size: once
D gene: NA
V gene: TRBV7-3
J gene: TRBJ2-5

CDR3 DNA: TGTGCCAGCAGCTTAGGGGACAGGGAATACGAGCAGTACTTC
CDR3 protein: CASSLGDREYEQYF
clone size: NA
D gene: TRBD1
V gene: TRBV7-6
J gene: TRBJ2-7

CDR3 DNA: TGTGCCAGCAGTGAAGTAGGCTACTCTGGAAACACCATATATTTT
CDR3 protein: CASSEVGYSGNTIYF
clone size: NA
D gene: NA
V gene: TRBV25-1
J gene: TRBJ1-3

CDR3 DNA: TGCAGGGCAACCGATCCAGATACGCAGTATTTT
CDR3 protein: CRATDPDTQYF
clone size: NA
D gene: NA
V gene: TRBV20-1
J gene: TRBJ2-3

CDR3 DNA: TGTGCCAGTCGGACTAGCGGGAGGCTTTCTGGGGCCAACGTCCTGACTTTC
CDR3 protein: CASRTSGRLSGANVLTF
clone size: NA
D gene: TRBD2
V gene: TRBV19
J gene: TRBJ2-6

CDR3 DNA: TGTGCCAGCAGCTTAGGGACAGTGGGCTACGAGCAGTACTTC
CDR3 protein: CASSLGTVGYEQYF
clone size: NA
D gene: TRBD1
V gene: TRBV28
J gene: TRBJ2-7

CDR3 DNA: TGTGCCAGCAGCGTAGCCAGCGGGGGGGCGTTGACCGGGGAGCTGTTTTTT
CDR3 protein: CASSVASGGALTGELFF
clone size: NA
D gene: TRBD2
V gene: TRBV9
J gene: TRBJ2-2

CDR3 DNA: TGTGCCAGTAGGACAGGGGGGGGCGAGCAGTACTTC
CDR3 protein: CASRTGGGEQYF
clone size: NA
D gene: TRBD1
V gene: TRBV19
J gene: TRBJ2-7

CDR3 DNA: TGCAGTGCATCGGCGTCCAAAAACATTCAGTACTTC
CDR3 protein: CSASASKNIQYF
clone size: NA
D gene: NA
V gene: TRBV29-1
J gene: TRBJ2-4

CDR3 DNA: TGTGCCATCAGTGAGTCGTTGGGCAATCAGCCCCAGCATTTT
CDR3 protein: CAISESLGNQPQHF
clone size: NA
D gene: NA
V gene: TRBV10-3
J gene: TRBJ1-5

CDR3 DNA: TGTGCCAGCAGACTGACGGCAGACTCTAATGAAAAACTGTTTTTT
CDR3 protein: CASRLTADSNEKLFF
clone size: NA
D gene: NA
V gene: TRBV6-5
J gene: TRBJ1-4

CDR3 DNA: TGTGCCAGCTCACCAGGGGTGAGCTCTGGAAACACCATATATTTT
CDR3 protein: CASSPGVSSGNTIYF
clone size: NA
D gene: NA
V gene: TRBV18
J gene: TRBJ1-3